This T cell receptor beta chain comes out of a study of cytomegalovirus exposure and HLA in healthy donors (dated by TCRdb to 2016 to 2017). A note on the overall study: An earlier analysis of some 620 of the donors reported approximately 300 Gb of sequence data and 95 million to 130 million unique TCR beta sequences obtained from about 179 million T cells. To study patterns of TCR occurrence, a later analysis re-analyzed previously published TCR beta repertoires from 550 to 800 donors and added high-resolution HLA genotyping. Both class I and class II loci were covered by HLA typing, at four-digit resolution. High-throughput TCR immunosequencing, statistical association of individual TCRs with disease status, and machine learning were combined to predict cytomegalovirus infection status. Using immunosequencing, the study profiled T cell repertoires from 500 to 800 subjects and related those repertoires to cytomegalovirus serostatus. A later genetic analysis used genome-wide SNP genotypes for about three fifths of the 666 donors, treating that subset as a discovery cohort. A handful of DR-DQ haplotypes were handled as single units for association and clustering because linkage in the cohort was strong. The aim of the study was to test whether cataloging public T cell receptors could identify signatures of past pathogen exposure. Donor age, sex, ethnicity and CMV serostatus were compiled together with the repertoire data. An early release covering roughly 640 HLA-typed donors comprised 250 to 350 gigabases of sequencing data and 85 million to 100 million unique TCR sequences. In addition to the first cohort of roughly 670 subjects, a separate validation cohort of about 120 different subjects was used. Typing coverage varied by locus: roughly 620-630 donors for A, B, C, DRB1 and DQB1; some 520 for DQA1; about 590 for DPA1; around 490 for DPB1. On average, around 240,000 unique TCR beta nucleotide sequences were sequenced per donor among about 400 genotyped donors of the cohort, with roughly 18% of those sequences being non-productive. Rather than using new phenotypic data, the later analysis identified candidate immune exposures from TCR beta sequences and from how often those sequences occurred across donors. Every discovery cohort repertoire had been produced on one sequencing platform. The genetic ancestry cluster associated with self-reported Caucasian donors included roughly four fifths of the approximately 400 genotyped donors. In an earlier analysis of 587 of the donors, high-throughput TCR beta sequencing was used to judge whether each TCR beta V gene segment behaved as functional or pseudogenic.

The cohort consisted of 670 or so healthy bone marrow donors. At the time of sampling, every cohort member was nominally healthy, though immune exposures that went unrecorded were likely present. The donor was CMV seronegative and belonged to the group of more than 300 seronegative cohort members. A peripheral blood sample was collected from each donor, and TCR beta sequencing was performed on peripheral blood mononuclear cells. Genomic DNA was extracted from the blood cell samples with the Qiagen DNeasy Blood Extraction Kit. What the study reported, not specific to this receptor: When HLA alleles, especially DR and DQ, strongly co-occurred, attributing TCR associations to individual alleles was difficult. For the cohort, immune exposure information was limited to CMV serostatus. Compared with equally common non-associated chains, HLA-associated TCR beta chains in a later analysis were more clonally expanded and had lower generation probabilities. Compared with the approximately 670-donor mean, donors in an Asian-associated ancestry cluster had fewer N-insertions in productive TCRs, according to a later genetic analysis. Linkage disequilibrium might explain the correlated functional status among segregating V segments, but an unknown experimental factor could not be ruled out. The presence/absence analyses assumed that sequencing depth was roughly uniform across donors, and that assumption may not be true. The sequencing pipeline was judged likely to have produced a cluster of highly shared sequence variants as a technical artifact. A later analysis reported that several top co-occurrence clusters appeared linked to parvovirus B19, influenza, CMV and Epstein-Barr virus. Because HLA typing was unavailable for some donors at each locus, only the typed subset was used in association tests. The classifier was reported to diagnose cytomegalovirus status with high specificity and sensitivity in both the original cohort and the validation cohort. A few of the identified cytomegalovirus-associated TCR beta chains were confirmed in vitro to be specific for cytomegalovirus antigens. At a false discovery rate of 0.05, a later analysis linked under 20,000 TCR beta sequences to specific HLA alleles. A later analysis found that TCR association rates varied across HLA loci, with DRB1 alleles showing the most associated TCRs and HLA-C alleles the fewest. The authors suggested that the approach could potentially be extended to other disease states and immunological phenotypes. A further reported finding was that TCR beta sequences accurately predicted the HLA-A and HLA-B alleles for most subjects in the first cohort. In the study, 150 to 200 TCR beta chains were listed as associated with cytomegalovirus. This cohort had only TCR beta chains sequenced, and the lack of alpha or paired-chain data limited which features could be detected. Most CMV-associated TCR beta chains appeared to be HLA-restricted in a later analysis, and the HLA associations seemed to be driven largely by CMV exposure. Because counts were too low, about 17 rarely observed V segments, including chromosome 9 orphons, were excluded from the earlier analysis of under 650 of the donors. Most TCR sequences were observed very rarely across donors, whereas some public TCRs were present in many individuals. Broadly in line with IMGT annotations, most TCR beta V segments showed up in productive rearrangements about 87% or about 30% of the time in an earlier analysis of approximately 640 of the donors. In a later genetic analysis, a missense DCLRE1C variant was associated with V-gene and J-gene trimming of TCR beta chains, and the association was replicated in an independent cohort.

This clone was counted a single time. Its target antigen remains unknown. It has no much larger one-base neighbor in the sample; base qualities were not kept. The library was obtained by the immunoSEQ multiplex PCR assay. The multiplex PCR relied on a mix of 60 forward primers for TCR Vbeta segments and 13 reverse primers for TCR Jbeta segments. The CDR3 region of rearranged TCR beta genes was amplified from genomic DNA by a multiplex PCR assay. Amplified TCR beta libraries were sequenced as 87-base-pair reads on the Illumina HiSeq System. On the authors' methods: In a later analysis, 80 million or so unique TCR beta chains were counted across the 500 to 700 repertoires, and approximately 11 million of these chains were shared by at least two donors. Raw reads were error-corrected and collapsed into unique sequences by a nearest-neighbor algorithm in which closely related sequences were merged to remove PCR and sequencing errors. Alignment of CDR3 sequences to IMGT reference sequences was used to assign V, D and J gene segments. For a sequence to be retained, a match of at least six nucleotides was required to both a V gene segment and a J gene segment. Rearrangements were classified as productive when the CDR3 lacked stop codons and remained in frame with V and J, and all other rearrangements were classified as non-productive. CDR3 was defined according to IMGT convention as the region running from the second conserved V-encoded cysteine to the conserved J-encoded phenylalanine. The earlier analysis of fewer than 750 of the donors excluded sequences that lacked an unambiguous match to a single V gene segment. In an earlier analysis of approximately 500 of the donors, a V segment was called functional when productive rearrangements were above 56.7%, and segregating when the standard deviation between donors exceeded 5%. A statistical classification framework was built to diagnose cytomegalovirus status from the catalog of TCR beta chain sequences. In a later analysis, TCR nucleotide sequences were compared against IMGT/GENE-DB human TR gene sequences so that V and J genes could be assigned. The TCRdist pipeline was used in a later analysis to assign CDR3 sequences and most-parsimonious VDJ recombination scenarios. In a later analysis, each TCR beta chain was defined by its CDR3 amino acid sequence together with its V-gene family, and reads lacking a unique V-gene family were excluded. As a way to deal with suspected cross-contamination and a sequencing artifact, a later analysis dropped more than 500 nucleotide sequences that were highly shared and had low generation probability. A later analysis calculated a clonal expansion index for each public chain from normalized within-repertoire ranks of inferred template counts. Generation probabilities in a later analysis came from a VDJ recombination model fitted to out-of-frame rearrangements, and those results were checked against IGoR. In a later analysis, TCR-TCR, TCR-HLA and TCR-CMV co-occurrence was scored with hypergeometric tests, and a repertoire-size bias correction was applied to TCR pairs. To estimate false discovery rates, a later analysis permuted the HLA or CMV assignments 20 times. In a later analysis, co-occurring TCRs were grouped using DBSCAN, with TCRdist sequence similarity added in when clustering inside HLA-allele-positive subsets. Repertoires with fewer than 30,000 or more than 120,000 public chains, plus five repertoires with anomalous nucleotide sharing, were excluded from co-occurrence clustering. TCRdb re-hosts the immuneACCESS table, in-frame sequences only. Its copies lack some clones; in the studies checked, an unresolved V gene accounts for under half of them, and the cause for the rest is not known. The V and J calls and clone size were taken over from that table, and D and trimming were inferred from the DNA. Here the sample has about 200,000 clones; around 80% occur a single time. 1.5% to 2% of the sample goes to the ten largest clones.

The source of this sequence is a woman aged 18-29 years in good health and CMV-seronegative. Sequenced sample: PBMCs.

The sequence in DNA is TGTGCCAGCAGTGACTTACGGGGGAATCAGCCCCAGCATTTT. It translates to CASSDLRGNQPQHF. This receptor chain uses TRBV6-1 and TRBJ1-5; TRBD1 might be the D gene, on 5 matching bases. From cysteine to phenylalanine, the CDR3 is 14 amino acids long. Solely the CDR3 DNA is kept, with 42 bases framed from the first base. As encoded in the germline V gene, CDR1 is MNHNS while CDR2 is SASEGT. The germline ends are 10 bases apart after V is trimmed by 3 bases and J by 4 bases.